This TCR beta chain was documented in a study of control samples from healthy donors and cancer patients. The CDR3 spans 13 residues. The V end lost 2 bases, the J end lost 8 bases, and 9 bases lay between the germline ends. CDR1 and CDR2 from the germline V gene are MRHNA and SNTAGT. TCRdb's copy holds only in-frame clones and misses some; the assay was immunoSEQ multiplex PCR. This table has around 95,000 clones, roughly 84% appearing once. The source material was blood. The sequence derives from a woman aged 50 to 60 in good health. The V gene is TRBV6-4, the J gene TRBJ2-2; D ambiguous. The CDR3 region has the DNA TGTGCCAGCAGTGACCTCCCTGTGGGGGAGCTGTTTTTT. This gives the protein CASSDLPVGELFF.